This passage covers 18 T cell receptor beta chains from one sample sequenced in a study of blood T cell repertoires in COVID-19. Method: immunoSEQ multiplex PCR; TCRdb's copy keeps in-frame clones and lacks some. The sample has under 300,000 clones; roughly 84% are singletons. Input material: peripheral blood. These receptors came from a man between 40 and 49 years old who had recovered from COVID-19.

The chain is built from TRBV3-1 (or the pseudogene TRBV3-2) and TRBJ2-3, with D maybe TRBD2 (5 bases). Germline V gene lookup returns CDR1 LGHDT and CDR2 YNNKEL (reference sequence). This CDR3 region has 15 residues. Trimming cost V 0 bases and J 7 bases, with 14 bases left between them. CDR3 in DNA: TGTGCCAGCAGCCAAGAAGGAGGAGGCTCCCATACGCAGTATTTT. This encodes CASSQEGGGSHTQYF.

This clone has a single count. The gene calls are TRBV19 and TRBJ2-7, with 9 bases lining up with TRBD2. V gave up 1 base and J gave up 3 bases; unmatched junction bases: 7. Per germline, CDR1 LNHDA and CDR2 SQIVND (reference sequence). This CDR3 has 16 residues. The DNA for the CDR3 is TGTGCCAGTAGTATAGGCGCTAGCGGGGTATACTACGAGCAGTACTTC. Amino acids: CASSIGASGVYYEQYF.

The sample holds a few counts of this clone. The V and J genes are TRBV27 and TRBJ1-4, with D unresolved. Between the trimmed V and J ends, which lost 9 bases and 6 bases, there was a span of 14 bases. The CDR3 covers 13 residues. The germline V gene encodes CDR1 MNHEY and CDR2 SMNVEV (reference sequence). The CDR3 loop is CARAAGWYEKLFF. The CDR3 bases are TGTGCCAGGGCCGCGGGGTGGTATGAAAAACTGTTTTTT.

Here the CDR3 reads CSVNRGDYGYTF. As DNA, the CDR3 is TGCAGCGTCAACCGGGGGGACTATGGCTACACCTTC. The rearrangement uses TRBV29-1 and TRBJ1-2; D is possibly TRBD1 (5 bases). Looked up from germline, CDR1 is SQVTM and CDR2 is ANQGSEA. Trimming took off 6 bases at V and 3 bases at J, with 11 bases between the two ends. There are 12 residues in the CDR3. The variable domain in full, with the rest retrieved from reference TRBV29-1 and TRBJ1-2, is SAVISQKPSRDICQRGTSLTIQCQVDSQVTMMFWYRQQPGQSLTLIATANQGSEATYESGFVIDKFPISRPNLTFSTLTVSNMSPEDSSIYLCSVNRGDYGYTFGSGTRLTVV.

This clone was seen only a few times. The rearrangement uses TRBV4-1 and TRBJ1-2; 9 nucleotides match TRBD1. Germline trimming cut 4 bases from V and 3 bases from J; bases unmatched to any gene: 6. CDR3 size: 15 residues. The germline V gene encodes CDR1 MGHRA and CDR2 YSYEKL. The CDR3, as DNA: TGCGCCAGCAGCCCCCCCACAGGGGGCGACTATGGCTACACCTTC. The encoded protein is CASSPPTGGDYGYTF.

The chain uses TRBV7-5 and TRBJ2-5; the table's D gene call, TRBD2, was not cross checked with the DNA. TRBV7-5 is a pseudogene. The CDR3 sequence is 17 residues long. CDR3 region: CARSPAAGGRSRETQYF. The CDR3 DNA sequence: TGTGCCAGAAGCCCCGCGGCGGGGGGGCGTTCCAGGGAGACCCAGTACTTC.

The rearrangement links TRBV19 to TRBJ2-4; TRBD2 matches at 7 bases. The CDR3 length is 17 residues. In germline, CDR1 is LNHDA, CDR2 SQIVND (reference sequence). V shed 1 base and J 8 bases; nucleotides not matched to a gene: 14. CDR3 nucleotides: TGTGCCAGTAGTATAGGGCGGGTGGCTAGCGGTACTTACATTCAGTACTTC. It codes for CASSIGRVASGTYIQYF.

The CDR3 region is CAWSYGQGFSGNTIYF. The CDR3 region has the DNA TGTGCCTGGAGCTATGGACAGGGTTTTTCTGGAAACACCATATATTTT. This sequence joins TRBV30 and TRBJ1-3, with 8 bases fitting TRBD1. With 3 bases clipped from V and 1 base from J, the junction kept 8 bases outside the gene matches. CDR3 length: 16 amino acids. Germline CDR1 reads GTSNPN; CDR2 reads SVGIG (reference sequence).

This sequence joins TRBV7-6 and TRBJ2-7, with TRBD2 matching over 16 bases. CDR3 length: 17 residues. J gave up 6 bases and V 2 bases, and 7 bases lay outside the gene matches. The germline V gene encodes CDR1 SGHVS and CDR2 FNYEAQ. CDR3 DNA: TGTGCCAGCAGCTTAAGTGGGACTAGCGGGGGGGCGGGCGAGCAGTACTTC. Amino acids: CASSLSGTSGGAGEQYF. The full variable domain, its missing parts supplied by reference TRBV7-6 and TRBJ2-7, is GAGVSQSPRYKVTKRGQDVALRCDPISGHVSLYWYRQALGQGPEFLTYFNYEAQQDKSGLPNDRFSAERPEGSISTLTIQRTEQRDSAMYRCASSLSGTSGGAGEQYFGPGTRLTVT.

Ten or more counts support this clone. The chain combines TRBV2 with TRBJ2-3; TRBD2 agrees at 8 bases. The V gene's germline CDR1 is SNHLY and CDR2 FYNNEI. Losses at the gene ends were 8 bases for V and 3 bases for J; bases not matched to a gene: 4. This CDR3 is built from 13 residues. CDR3 nucleotides: TGTGCCAGCGTTGCTAGCGGGACAGATACGCAGTATTTT. This codes for CASVASGTDTQYF.

This clone has only a few counts. This sequence joins TRBV6-1 and TRBJ1-1; D is ambiguous. Trimming removed 0 bases from V and 2 bases from J, with 4 bases in between. CDR3 length equals 13 residues. CDR1 and CDR2 (germline): MNHNS, SASEGT. Here the CDR3 DNA reads TGTGCCAGCAGTGAAGCGCGAAACACTGAAGCTTTCTTT. Amino acid sequence: CASSEARNTEAFF.

The chain has TRBV7-2 and TRBJ2-3; TRBD1 is a possible D gene (7 bases). Trimming left V 1 base short and J 3 bases short, with 14 bases between. The germline V gene has CDR1 SGHTA and CDR2 FQGNSA. The CDR3 spans 16 residues. The CDR3 spells CASSLVQGGVTDTQYF. The CDR3 DNA reads TGTGCCAGCAGCTTAGTCCAGGGGGGAGTAACAGATACGCAGTATTTT.

The gene calls are TRBV11-3 and TRBJ2-5; 8 bases fit TRBD1. The CDR3 is made up of 15 amino acids. V was clipped by 2 bases and J by 2 bases; unmatched bases: 4. Looked up from germline, CDR1 is SGHNT and CDR2 is YENEEA. The CDR3, as DNA: TGTGCCAGCAGCTTACCCAGGGGGCGGCAAGAGACCCAGTACTTC. The encoded protein is CASSLPRGRQETQYF.

The chain uses TRBV18 and TRBJ2-5; D remains unclear. This CDR3 is 14 amino acids long. Germline V gives CDR1 KGHSH, CDR2 LQKENI. Trimming cost V 3 bases and J 5 bases, with 13 bases left between them. This chain's CDR3 is CASSPDRVRETQYF. Here the CDR3 DNA reads TGTGCCAGCTCACCCGACCGGGTCCGGGAGACCCAGTACTTC.

This clone was seen once. The rearrangement uses TRBV5-1 and TRBJ2-2, with 10 bases lining up with TRBD1. Germline-derived CDR1 and CDR2 are SGHRS and YFSETQ. The CDR3 runs to 16 residues. J lost 4 bases, V lost 4 bases, and 7 bases had no gene match. For the CDR3, the DNA is TGCGCCAGCAGCCCCATGGGGACAGGGGTCACCGGGGAGCTGTTTTTT. This sequence encodes CASSPMGTGVTGELFF.

This chain links TRBV10-3 with TRBJ2-3, with TRBD1 identical over 7 bases. The CDR3 consists of 15 residues. The ends lost 6 bases at V and 5 bases at J; junction bases unmatched: 11. Germline CDR1 is ENHRY and CDR2 is SYGVKD. This CDR3 is CAISRDRERGDTQYF. The CDR3 DNA reads TGTGCCATCAGCCGCGACAGGGAGAGAGGAGATACGCAGTATTTT.

The chain is built from TRBV6-2 or TRBV6-3 and TRBJ1-6, with a possible D match to TRBD1 (6 bases). Per the germline V gene, CDR1 is MNHEY and CDR2 is SVGEGT. With 6 bases removed from V and 4 bases from J, the gap between germline ends came to 13 bases. The CDR3 is made up of 15 amino acids. The CDR3 spells CASSKQGDYNSPLHF. The CDR3 DNA is TGTGCCAGCAGCAAACAGGGTGATTATAATTCACCCCTCCACTTT.

This sequence joins TRBV6-1 and TRBJ2-5; TRBD2 aligns across 9 bases. Germline CDR1 reads MNHNS; CDR2 reads SASEGT. This CDR3 region has 16 residues. V lost 4 bases to trimming and J lost 1 base; unmatched junction nucleotides: 7. DNA for the CDR3: TGTGCCAGCAGTGTTGGTAGCGGGAGAAGCCAAGAGACCCAGTACTTC. This gives the protein CASSVGSGRSQETQYF.